A single sample gave rise to the 20 T cell receptor beta chains below, sequenced in a study of cytomegalovirus exposure and HLA in healthy donors. The PCR was carried out with 60 Vbeta primers and 13 Jbeta primers. Sequenced by immunoSEQ multiplex PCR; TCRdb stores in-frame clones only, minus some. Found here are about 83,000 clones, 65% to 80% of them singletons; the top ten hold more than 3.5%. Sequenced: PBMCs. The receptors here all came from a man aged 60 to 69 in good health and CMV-seronegative.

V and J are TRBV6-1 and TRBJ2-5; tentatively, D is TRBD1 (6 bases). Trimming took off 5 bases at V and 0 bases at J, with 10 bases between the two ends. Germline V gives CDR1 MNHNS, CDR2 SASEGT. CDR3 length equals 14 residues. CDR3 amino acids: CASSLGQYQETQYF. The CDR3 nucleotides read TGTGCCAGCAGTTTAGGACAGTACCAAGAGACCCAGTACTTC.

This chain uses TRBV2 with TRBJ1-5; no clear D gene. This CDR3 spans 15 amino acids. Trimming removed 2 bases at V and 1 base at J, with 9 bases between. The germline gives CDR1 SNHLY, CDR2 FYNNEI. The CDR3 DNA follows: TGTGCCAGCAGTGAATTGGGGAGGAGCAATCAGCCCCAGCATTTT. Protein: CASSELGRSNQPQHF.

The V call is TRBV5-6, the J call TRBJ1-2; TRBD1 matches 8 bases. The CDR3 is 14 amino acids. Germline CDR1 SGHDT, CDR2 YYEEEE. J gave up 5 bases and V 3 bases, and 6 bases lay outside the gene matches. The CDR3 sequence is CASSSTGTGYGYTF. For the CDR3, the DNA is TGTGCCAGCAGCTCGACCGGGACAGGATATGGCTACACCTTC.

The chain recombines TRBV27 with TRBJ2-7; D not resolved. V was pared by 5 bases and J by 3 bases, with 14 bases between. CDR1 and CDR2 (germline): MNHEY, SMNVEV (reference sequence). The CDR3 is 14 residues long. The CDR3 sequence is CASSPRWSGYEQYF. The CDR3 coding sequence is TGTGCCAGCAGTCCCCGGTGGTCCGGCTACGAGCAGTACTTC.

The chain links TRBV25-1 to TRBJ1-4; maybe TRBD1 (5 bases). Germline CDR1 and CDR2: MGHDK and SYGVNS. V was clipped by 8 bases and J by 4 bases, with 14 bases between them. There are 14 residues in the CDR3. The CDR3 DNA is TGTGCCAGCGGTGGAGTCGGGGGTAATGAAAAACTGTTTTTT. Amino acids: CASGGVGGNEKLFF.

The rearrangement joins TRBV27 to TRBJ2-3; tentatively, D is TRBD1 (5 bases). CDR3 size: 12 residues. CDR1 is MNHEY and CDR2 is SMNVEV in the germline V gene (reference sequence). V lost 3 bases and J lost 5, with 6 bases in between. CDR3 nucleotide sequence: TGTGCCAGCAGTTTCAGGGAAGATACGCAGTATTTT. Protein product: CASSFREDTQYF.

This clone has more than one count but fewer than ten. The genes are TRBV30 and TRBJ1-2; 7 positions match TRBD1. The J segment lost 3 bases and the V segment lost 0 bases, leaving 7 bases of the junction unmatched. The CDR3 is 15 amino acids. The V gene's germline CDR1 is GTSNPN and CDR2 SVGIG (reference sequence). The CDR3 sequence: CAWSVFSTGDYGYTF. The CDR3 DNA reads TGTGCCTGGAGTGTATTCTCTACAGGGGACTATGGCTACACCTTC.

The V gene is TRBV5-1, the J gene TRBJ2-7, with TRBD1 matching over 8 bases. V shed 3 bases, J shed 4 bases, and the junction held 6 bases outside the gene matches. CDR1 and CDR2 (germline): SGHRS, YFSETQ. CDR3 length equals 14 residues. As DNA, the CDR3 is TGCGCCAGCAGCTCCGGACAGGGACGGTACGAGCAGTACTTC. It translates to CASSSGQGRYEQYF.

J is TRBJ1-5 and V is TRBV10-3; 10 positions agree with TRBD1. Looked up from germline, CDR1 is ENHRY and CDR2 is SYGVKD. The CDR3 sequence is 15 residues long. Trimming cost V 4 bases and J 4 bases; bases outside gene matches: 4. CDR3 bases: TGTGCCATCAGTGCGGGACAGGGGAATAATCAGCCCCAGCATTTT. The encoded protein is CAISAGQGNNQPQHF.

The chain recombines TRBV6-5 with TRBJ2-5; D is ambiguous. The end of the DNA fits TRBJ2-7 better, so the J call may be wrong. Germline V CDR1 and CDR2: MNHEY, SVGAGI. The CDR3 covers 14 residues. The CDR3 protein is CASSYGRLSYEQYF. DNA of the CDR3: TGTGCCAGCAGTTACGGCAGGCTGAGCTACGAGCAGTACTTC.

This clone was observed a few times. The chain has TRBV6-1 and TRBJ1-1; 8 positions match TRBD1. Germline CDR1 MNHNS, CDR2 SASEGT. The CDR3 is 15 residues long. V gave up 0 bases and J gave up 4 bases; unmatched junction bases: 4. CDR3 nucleotides: TGTGCCAGCAGTGAAGCTAACAGGGGGGCCACTGAAGCTTTCTTT. Its protein is CASSEANRGATEAFF.

The chain recombines TRBV6-4 with TRBJ2-2; 12 nucleotides line up with TRBD2. Per the germline V gene, CDR1 is MRHNA and CDR2 is SNTAGT. V was pared by 4 bases and J by 4 bases, with 4 bases of the junction left unmatched. This CDR3 region has 16 residues. The CDR3 is CASSVGTSGFTGELFF. The CDR3 nucleotides read TGTGCCAGCAGTGTCGGGACTAGCGGGTTCACCGGGGAGCTGTTTTTT.

The chain recombines TRBV5-1 with TRBJ2-7, with D perhaps TRBD1 (5 bases). V shed 5 bases and J shed 2 bases, with 11 bases lying between them. CDR1 is SGHRS and CDR2 is YFSETQ in the germline V gene. CDR3 length equals 13 residues. Here the CDR3 DNA reads TGCGCCAGCAGGGGTGAGACAGCCTACGAGCAGTACTTC. This encodes CASRGETAYEQYF.

The gene calls are TRBV7-3 and TRBJ2-1, with 8 bases that match TRBD2. The junction had 0 bases not matched to a gene; V was cut back by 2 bases and J by 3 bases. CDR3 length: 14 amino acids. The V gene's germline CDR1 is SGHTA and CDR2 FQGTGA. This CDR3 is CASSLAGGYNEQFF. In nucleotides, the CDR3 is TGTGCCAGCAGCTTAGCGGGGGGCTACAATGAGCAGTTCTTC.

This clone has a handful of counts. V and J are TRBV2 and TRBJ2-2, with TRBD2 matching over 12 bases. The CDR3 consists of 16 residues. Germline V gene lookup returns CDR1 SNHLY and CDR2 FYNNEI. The trim removed 10 bases at V and 6 bases at J, leaving 12 bases unmatched. CDR3 sequence: CATQSPSGGGPGELFF. The DNA for the CDR3 is TGTGCCACCCAGTCCCCTAGCGGGGGGGGACCCGGGGAGCTGTTTTTT. The whole variable domain, filled in from reference TRBV2 and TRBJ2-2, reads EPEVTQTPSHQVTQMGQEVILRCVPISNHLYFYWYRQILGQKVEFLVSFYNNEISEKSEIFDDQFSVERPDGSNFTLKIRSTKLEDSAMYFCATQSPSGGGPGELFFGEGSRLTVL.

J is TRBJ2-7 and V is TRBV20-1; D unresolved. Germline-derived CDR1 and CDR2 are DFQATT and SNEGSKA (reference sequence). There are 11 residues in the CDR3. V was trimmed by 5 bases and J by 5 bases, leaving 10 bases between them. The CDR3 region is CSAPTAHEQYF. Here the CDR3 DNA reads TGCAGTGCTCCCACTGCCCACGAGCAGTACTTC.

The chain links TRBV18 to TRBJ2-7, with 14 bases identical to TRBD2. J was trimmed by 6 bases and V by 6 bases; bases with no gene match: 13. Looked up from germline, CDR1 is KGHSH and CDR2 is LQKENI. CDR3 length: 17 residues. CDR3 protein: CASSPETSGGAGGEQYF. The CDR3 bases are TGTGCCAGCTCGCCTGAGACTAGCGGGGGGGCCGGTGGCGAGCAGTACTTC.

This clone has only one observation. V is TRBV5-1 and J is TRBJ1-2; D may be TRBD1 (5 bases). The CDR3 loop spans 15 amino acids. V lost 1 base and J 0 bases, leaving 10 bases between the germline ends. Germline V gene lookup returns CDR1 SGHRS and CDR2 YFSETQ. The CDR3 nucleotides read TGCGCCAGCAGCTTGAATGCAGGGACTAACTATGGCTACACCTTC. Residues: CASSLNAGTNYGYTF.

The chain employs TRBV7-8 and TRBJ2-1, with 11 positions matching TRBD2. With 5 bases clipped from V and 8 bases from J, the junction kept 11 bases outside the gene matches. The length of the CDR3 is 16 residues. Germline CDR1 is SGHVS and CDR2 is FQNEAQ. CDR3 sequence reads: CASSQPLAGGRDEQFF. CDR3 nucleotide sequence: TGTGCCAGCAGCCAGCCCCTAGCGGGGGGCCGGGATGAGCAGTTCTTC. Variable domain in full (rest from reference TRBV7-8 and TRBJ2-1): GAGVSQSPRYKVAKRGQDVALRCDPISGHVSLFWYQQALGQGPEFLTYFQNEAQLDKSGLPSDRFFAERPEGSVSTLKIQRTQQEDSAVYLCASSQPLAGGRDEQFFGPGTRLTVL.

V is TRBV7-3 and J is TRBJ2-3, with D perhaps TRBD2 (6 bases). Germline V CDR1 and CDR2: SGHTA, FQGTGA. This CDR3 is built from 15 residues. The V and J ends lost 2 bases and 4 bases respectively, with 13 bases between them. CDR3 in amino acids: CASSLEGGAADTQYF. Here the CDR3 DNA reads TGTGCCAGCAGCTTAGAGGGCGGGGCAGCAGATACGCAGTATTTT. Based on the CDR3 plus reference TRBV7-3 and TRBJ2-3, the full variable domain is GAGVSQTPSNKVTEKGKYVELRCDPISGHTALYWYRQSLGQGPEFLIYFQGTGAADDSGLPNDRFFAVRPEGSVSTLKIQRTERGDSAVYLCASSLEGGAADTQYFGPGTRLTVL.